This paragraph covers one T cell receptor (beta chain) sequence. The CDR3 sequence is 16 residues long. Germline assignment: CDR1 SGHRS and CDR2 YFSETQ. After removal of 0 bases from V and 0 bases from J, the junction contained 2 bases not matched to a gene. This sample was taken from a study of blood T cell repertoires in COVID-19. On the study more broadly: T cells, B-cell-depleted T cells, or PBMCs supplied cDNA or gDNA.

The assay was immunoSEQ multiplex PCR, and TCRdb's table has in-frame clones only and misses some. The table includes 200,000 or so clones, over 75% detected once. What was sequenced was peripheral blood. The chain carries TRBV5-1 and TRBJ2-2; 7 nucleotides match TRBD1. This TCR came from a person between 65 and 79 years old with COVID-19, enrolled during active disease. As DNA, the CDR3 is TGCGCCAGCAGCTTGGCAGGGACAGCGAACACCGGGGAGCTGTTTTTT. Translated: CASSLAGTANTGELFF.